The 27 T cell receptor beta chains given below trace back to one sample, sequenced in a study of T cell responses to AZD1222 COVID-19 vaccine. Sequencing was performed with immunoSEQ multiplex PCR; in TCRdb, only in-frame clones are kept and a portion is missing. The sample holds 110,000 to 150,000 clones, 70% to 90% seen once. The sequences come from peripheral blood, collected on day 0 of AZD1222 vaccination. The receptors were gathered from an adult in good health.

In its sample, this clone was seen once. V and J are TRBV9 and TRBJ2-2; 8 bases are shared with TRBD2. CDR3 length: 15 amino acids. Losses at the gene ends were 8 bases for V and 4 bases for J; bases not matched to a gene: 10. In germline, CDR1 is SGDLS, CDR2 YYNGEE. CDR3 bases: TGTGCCAGTACTAGCGGCGGACGTGGCACCGGGGAGCTGTTTTTT. Residues: CASTSGGRGTGELFF.

This clone has a handful of counts. V usage is TRBV6-1 and J usage is TRBJ1-2; no clear D gene. Trimming pared 1 base from V and 2 bases from J, leaving 11 bases between. Germline CDR1 is MNHNS and CDR2 is SASEGT. The CDR3 sequence is 15 residues long. CDR3: CASSEEILGNYGYTF. The DNA of the CDR3 is TGTGCCAGCAGTGAAGAAATTTTAGGGAACTATGGCTACACCTTC.

The chain has TRBV2 and TRBJ2-6; D not resolved. This CDR3 spans 14 amino acids. Germline V lookup: CDR1 SNHLY, CDR2 FYNNEI. V lost 5 bases and J 3 bases, leaving 8 bases between the germline ends. This CDR3 reads CASSSVSGANVLTF. The DNA of the CDR3 is TGTGCCAGCAGTTCGGTGAGTGGGGCCAACGTCCTGACTTTC.

Here the CDR3 DNA reads TGCAGTGCGCCAGCCCTGGAGGAGCAGTACTTC. Amino acids: CSAPALEEQYF. The J gene is TRBJ2-7, the V gene TRBV20-1; D is ambiguous. The germline V gene has CDR1 DFQATT and CDR2 SNEGSKA (reference sequence). CDR3 length: 11 amino acids. Trimming stripped 6 bases from V and 7 bases from J, with 13 bases between.

This clone was observed once. In DNA form, the CDR3 reads TGTGCCAGCAGACGGGGGAATGAAAAACTGTTTTTT. Its translation is CASRRGNEKLFF. This chain connects TRBV28 to TRBJ1-4, with a possible D match to TRBD1 (5 bases). The germline CDR1 and CDR2 sequences are MDHEN and SYDVKM. The CDR3 extends over 12 amino acids. The V end lost 6 bases, the J end lost 5 bases, and 7 bases lay between the germline ends.

V is TRBV30 and J is TRBJ2-5; a weak D match, TRBD1 (7 bases). The CDR3 totals 13 residues. Trimming stripped 2 bases from V and 7 bases from J, with 14 bases between. Germline CDR1 reads GTSNPN; CDR2 reads SVGIG (reference sequence). The CDR3 loop reads CAWSPEGAVTQYF. Here the CDR3 DNA reads TGTGCCTGGAGTCCGGAGGGGGCCGTGACCCAGTACTTC.

V and J are TRBV14 and TRBJ1-1; 8 bases align to TRBD1. CDR3 length: 12 amino acids. The J segment lost 11 bases and the V segment lost 4 bases, leaving 6 bases of the junction unmatched. From germline, CDR1 is SGHDN and CDR2 FVKESK. CDR3 residues: CASSPSDRVAFF. The CDR3 nucleotides read TGTGCCAGCAGCCCTTCGGACAGGGTGGCTTTCTTT. The complete variable domain, with remaining parts taken from reference TRBV14 and TRBJ1-1, reads EAGVTQFPSHSVIEKGQTVTLRCDPISGHDNLYWYRRVMGKEIKFLLHFVKESKQDESGMPNNRFLAERTGGTYSTLKVQPAELEDSGVYFCASSPSDRVAFFGQGTRLTVV.

The V call is TRBV19, the J call TRBJ1-4; 7 bases match TRBD1. The CDR3 consists of 16 residues. Germline V gene sequence: CDR1 LNHDA, CDR2 SQIVND (reference sequence). V was pared by 6 bases and J by 0 bases, with 7 bases of the junction left unmatched. The CDR3 DNA sequence: TGTGCCAGTAGGCGACAGGGTTCTTCAACTAATGAAAAACTGTTTTTT. The encoded protein is CASRRQGSSTNEKLFF. Looking up the rest from reference TRBV19 and TRBJ1-4 gives the full variable domain: DGGITQSPKYLFRKEGQNVTLSCEQNLNHDAMYWYRQDPGQGLRLIYYSQIVNDFQKGDIAEGYSVSREKKESFPLTVTSAQKNPTAFYLCASRRQGSSTNEKLFFGSGTQLSVL.

The chain is built from TRBV10-3 and TRBJ2-3, with 13 bases fitting TRBD2. Germline CDR1 is ENHRY and CDR2 is SYGVKD. V gave up 4 bases and J gave up 2 bases; unmatched junction bases: 3. CDR3 length equals 16 residues. This CDR3 is CAISGLAGGYTDTQYF. CDR3 nucleotide sequence: TGTGCCATCAGTGGACTAGCGGGGGGATACACAGATACGCAGTATTTT.

This clone was found a few times. The V call is TRBV2, the J call TRBJ1-6; D uncertain. The V and J ends lost 5 bases and 6 bases respectively, with 14 bases between them. Germline values: CDR1 SNHLY, CDR2 FYNNEI. The CDR3 is 15 residues long. In DNA form, the CDR3 reads TGTGCCAGCAGTTCCACGGATGCTTCTAATTCACCCCTCCACTTT. As protein: CASSSTDASNSPLHF.

The chain employs TRBV19 and TRBJ2-1; D is ambiguous. V was clipped by 7 bases and J by 0 bases, with 10 bases between them. In germline, CDR1 is LNHDA, CDR2 SQIVND (reference sequence). CDR3 length: 14 amino acids. CDR3 sequence: CASKNSNSYNEQFF. CDR3 DNA: TGTGCCAGTAAAAACTCAAACTCCTACAATGAGCAGTTCTTC.

This clone is medium-sized (0.01 to 0.1%) within its sample. The chain combines TRBV29-1 with TRBJ2-1; D call uncertain. CDR1 and CDR2 from the germline V gene are SQVTM and ANQGSEA. CDR3 length: 14 amino acids. V shed 1 base and J shed 6 bases, with 13 bases lying between them. CDR3 protein: CSVEGVIRVNEQFF. Here the CDR3 DNA reads TGCAGCGTTGAAGGGGTGATAAGGGTCAATGAGCAGTTCTTC.

The J gene is TRBJ1-5, the V gene TRBV14; perhaps TRBD1 as D (6 bases). Per germline, CDR1 SGHDN and CDR2 FVKESK. CDR3 size: 15 residues. V was cut by 1 base and J by 5 bases, with 12 bases left in between. CDR3 nucleotide sequence: TGTGCCAGCAGCCAAGGAGGGGGGTTGGATCAGCCCCAGCATTTT. This sequence encodes CASSQGGGLDQPQHF.

The rearrangement uses TRBV6-6 and TRBJ1-1, with unresolved D. This CDR3 comprises 13 residues. V was pared by 7 bases and J by 1 base, with 10 bases between. In germline, CDR1 is MNHNY, CDR2 SVGAGI (reference sequence). Here the CDR3 DNA reads TGTGCCAGCACCCTAGTCGGGAACACTGAAGCTTTCTTT. As protein: CASTLVGNTEAFF.

The V gene is TRBV9, the J gene TRBJ1-3, with D possibly being TRBD1 (5 bases). V gave up 0 bases and J gave up 5 bases, with 18 bases separating them. In germline, CDR1 is SGDLS, CDR2 YYNGEE. This CDR3 has 17 amino acids. Here the CDR3 reads CASSVGEGTAVRNTIYF. CDR3 coding DNA: TGTGCCAGCAGCGTAGGGGAGGGGACTGCCGTCCGAAACACCATATATTTT.

CDR3 coding DNA: TGTGCCAGCAGCCCGGACAACCTCGGAGAGACCCAGTACTTC. It is translated as CASSPDNLGETQYF. V is TRBV3-1 (or the pseudogene TRBV3-2) and J is TRBJ2-5, with a possible D match to TRBD1 (5 bases). Germline CDR1 and CDR2: LGHDT and YNNKEL (reference sequence). CDR3 length equals 14 residues. The V end lost 4 bases, the J end lost 4 bases, and 13 bases lay between the germline ends.

The chain recombines TRBV2 with TRBJ2-7, with 11 bases matching TRBD1. The CDR3 has 14 residues. Germline trimming cut 7 bases from V and 2 bases from J; bases unmatched to any gene: 4. CDR1 is SNHLY, CDR2 FYNNEI, per germline. CDR3 bases: TGTGCCAGCACCACGGGACAGGGGGCCTACGAGCAGTACTTC. It translates to CASTTGQGAYEQYF.

The chain is built from TRBV27 and TRBJ1-2; 12 nucleotides align to TRBD1. Trimming at V came to 0 bases and at J to 8 bases, leaving 10 bases not matched to a gene. Germline CDR1 is MNHEY and CDR2 is SMNVEV (reference sequence). This CDR3 has 17 amino acids. Here the CDR3 DNA reads TGTGCCAGCAGTTTATCGATTAAGGGACAGGGGGCCAGGGGCTACACCTTC. Amino acids: CASSLSIKGQGARGYTF.

The chain joins TRBV11-2 to TRBJ1-2; 10 nucleotides align to TRBD1. In germline, CDR1 is SGHAT, CDR2 FQNNGV. The CDR3 contains 16 residues. The J segment lost 6 bases and the V segment lost 2 bases, leaving 9 bases of the junction unmatched. The CDR3 sequence is CASSLLPGQGINGYTF. The CDR3 DNA follows: TGTGCCAGCAGCTTACTACCGGGACAGGGGATCAATGGCTACACCTTC.

The rearrangement uses TRBV5-6 and TRBJ1-3; D not certain. CDR3 length: 14 residues. V lost 4 bases to trimming and J lost 0 bases, with 8 bases between them. CDR1 and CDR2 (germline): SGHDT, YYEEEE. The CDR3 DNA reads TGTGCCAGCAGCCCCGCCAACTCTGGAAACACCATATATTTT. Its translation: CASSPANSGNTIYF.

The chain recombines TRBV5-1 with TRBJ1-2, with TRBD1 as a possible D gene (5 bases). CDR3 length: 15 residues. Germline CDR1 SGHRS, CDR2 YFSETQ. Trimming cost V 0 bases and J 0 bases, with 9 bases left between them. The CDR3 DNA follows: TGCGCCAGCAGCTTGGTAGGGACCTCTAACTATGGCTACACCTTC. Translation: CASSLVGTSNYGYTF.

The chain recombines TRBV29-1 with TRBJ1-1, with D unresolved. Germline CDR1 reads SQVTM; CDR2 reads ANQGSEA. The CDR3 sequence is 13 residues long. The CDR3: CSVIGSMNTEAFF. CDR3 sequence (DNA): TGCAGTGTAATTGGGAGCATGAACACTGAAGCTTTCTTT. The whole variable domain, filled in from reference TRBV29-1 and TRBJ1-1, reads SAVISQKPSRDICQRGTSLTIQCQVDSQVTMMFWYRQQPGQSLTLIATANQGSEATYESGFVIDKFPISRPNLTFSTLTVSNMSPEDSSIYLCSVIGSMNTEAFFGQGTRLTVV.

This chain links TRBV30 with TRBJ1-5; D call uncertain. Germline V CDR1 and CDR2: GTSNPN, SVGIG (reference sequence). CDR3 length: 13 residues. V was clipped by 0 bases and J by 6 bases, with 9 bases between them. The chain's CDR3 is CAWSVALGQPQHF. The CDR3 DNA is TGTGCCTGGAGTGTAGCTTTGGGTCAGCCCCAGCATTTT.

The rearrangement joins TRBV5-6 to TRBJ1-5; 11 positions agree with TRBD1. This CDR3 contains 14 residues. After removal of 3 bases from V and 6 bases from J, the junction contained 2 bases not matched to a gene. Per germline, CDR1 SGHDT and CDR2 YYEEEE. CDR3 loop: CASSSGQGGQPQHF. CDR3 nucleotide sequence: TGTGCCAGCAGCTCGGGACAGGGGGGTCAGCCCCAGCATTTT.

This chain joins TRBV10-1 and TRBJ2-3, with 9 bases fitting TRBD2. The CDR3 length is 13 residues. With V trimmed by 3 bases and J by 5 bases, 0 bases remained unmatched. The germline CDR1 and CDR2 sequences are WNHNN and SYGVQD (reference sequence). The CDR3 loop reads CASSDSGRDTQYF. In DNA form, the CDR3 reads TGCGCCAGCAGTGATAGCGGGAGAGATACGCAGTATTTT.

Only one count was recorded for this clone. The J gene is TRBJ2-3, the V gene TRBV4-1; 9 positions match TRBD2. Germline CDR1 and CDR2: MGHRA and YSYEKL. This CDR3 is built from 15 residues. V lost 4 bases, J lost 4 bases, and 6 bases stayed unmatched. This chain's CDR3 is CASSRLGLASDTQYF. CDR3 nucleotide sequence: TGCGCCAGCAGCCGGCTAGGACTAGCGTCAGATACGCAGTATTTT.

This chain links TRBV5-4 with TRBJ1-4; tentatively, D is TRBD1 (6 bases). Trimming pared 4 bases from V and 2 bases from J, leaving 15 bases between. CDR3 length equals 16 residues. CDR1 is SGHNT and CDR2 is YYREEE in the germline V gene (reference sequence). The CDR3 DNA reads as TGTGCCAGCAGCCCGGACAGTGGGTCTACTAATGAAAAACTGTTTTTT. This translates into CASSPDSGSTNEKLFF.